This T cell receptor beta chain was sequenced during a study of T cells in Graves' hyperthyroidism and ophthalmopathy. Overall study context: Peripheral blood was drawn at first diagnosis, prior to all treatment.

The CDR3 regions of TCR beta were amplified from RNA transcripts. HTBI primers were the set used in a first-round RT-PCR of the TCR CDR3. TCRdb recomputed calls from the multiplex PCR reads with MiXCR, one row per CDR3 protein. This table holds under 350,000 distinct CDR3 sequences, roughly 20% found once. This CDR3 spans 12 amino acids. CDR1 and CDR2 from the germline V gene are MDHEN and SYDVKM. Trimming pared 6 bases from V and 0 bases from J, leaving 6 bases between. Over 18 months, lack of ophthalmopathy progression marked Graves' hyperthyroidism as stable. PBMCs came from about 10 ml fresh peripheral blood. This clonotype was observed at least ten times.

This sequence was found in a woman between 45 and 60 years old with Graves' hyperthyroidism. The V call is TRBV28, the J call TRBJ2-7; D call uncertain. Sequencing was done on a sample of blood. CDR3 loop: CASRQSSYEQYF. As DNA, the CDR3 is TGTGCCAGCAGGCAAAGCTCCTACGAGCAGTACTTC.